Below are 9 T cell receptor beta chains sequenced from a single sample in a study of blood T cells in healthy people across ages. A sample-barcoded 5' primer and a J-beta primer mix were used in a second PCR of about 6 to 11 cycles. TCRdb fed the 5' RACE reads into MiXCR, producing one record per CDR3 protein. The repertoire has fewer than 1 million distinct CDR3 sequences, around two fifths of them found once; the top ten carry roughly 18%. The sample taken for sequencing was blood. These receptors came from a man in his 60s in good health.

The chain has TRBV15 and TRBJ2-5; the D is unclear. The CDR3 is made up of 13 amino acids. In germline, CDR1 is LNHNV, CDR2 YYDKDF (reference sequence). Trimming left V 1 base short and J 1 base short, with 4 bases between. The CDR3 sequence: CATSRVGQETQYF. In nucleotides, the CDR3 is TGTGCCACCAGCAGAGTTGGCCAAGAGACCCAGTACTTC. Full variable domain (rest looked up from reference TRBV15 and TRBJ2-5): DAMVIQNPRYQVTQFGKPVTLSCSQTLNHNVMYWYQQKSSQAPKLLFHYYDKDFNNEADTPDNFQSRRPNTSFCFLDIRSPGLGDTAMYLCATSRVGQETQYFGPGTRLLVL.

The J gene is TRBJ1-2, the V gene TRBV15, with D uncertain. CDR1 and CDR2 from the germline V gene are LNHNV and YYDKDF (reference sequence). V dropped 0 bases and J dropped 7 bases, with 6 bases sitting between them. The CDR3 loop spans 12 amino acids. The CDR3 sequence is CATSRDLSGYTF. CDR3 sequence (DNA): TGTGCCACCAGCAGAGATCTTTCTGGCTACACCTTC.

In its sample, this clonotype was seen a few times. This chain connects TRBV20-1 to TRBJ2-1; 13 bases are shared with TRBD2. The V gene's germline CDR1 is DFQATT and CDR2 SNEGSKA (reference sequence). The CDR3 loop spans 18 amino acids. J was trimmed by 0 bases and V by 0 bases; bases with no gene match: 5. The CDR3 DNA reads as TGCAGTGCTAGAGAAACTAGCGGGGGGGATAGCTCCTACAATGAGCAGTTCTTC. Translated: CSARETSGGDSSYNEQFF.

The chain links TRBV24-1 to TRBJ2-7; 10 bases line up with TRBD1. V shed 6 bases and J 2 bases; nucleotides not matched to a gene: 6. The CDR3 is made up of 15 amino acids. Germline V gene lookup returns CDR1 KGHDR and CDR2 SFDVKD. The CDR3 DNA reads as TGTGCCACCAGTAACTCCGGGACAGGGGCCTACGAGCAGTACTTC. This gives the protein CATSNSGTGAYEQYF.

For this clonotype: A much larger clone differs by one base, so this may be a read error. V and J are TRBV10-3 and TRBJ2-4, with TRBD2 matching 10 bases. CDR1 and CDR2 from the germline V gene are ENHRY and SYGVKD. The CDR3 contains 20 residues. The CDR3 DNA is TGTGTCATCAGTGAGAATTTGGGAACTAGCGGGGATATAGCCAAAAACATTCAGTACTTC. Protein: CVISENLGTSGDIAKNIQYF.

Comments on this clonotype: The junction differs from germline at one of its ends, possibly a read error. The J gene is TRBJ1-2, the V gene TRBV7-2, with D perhaps TRBD1 (6 bases). The germline gives CDR1 SGHTA, CDR2 FQGNSA. This CDR3 is 16 amino acids long. CDR3 loop: CACSLEMAGAGYGYTF. The CDR3 DNA follows: TGTGCCTGCAGCTTAGAAATGGCAGGGGCAGGGTATGGCTACACCTTC. The variable domain in full, with the rest retrieved from reference TRBV7-2 and TRBJ1-2, is GAGVSQSPSNKVTEKGKDVELRCDPISGHTALYWYRQSLGQGLEFLIYFQGNSAPDKSGLPSDRFSAERTGGSVSTLTIQRTQQEDSAVYLCACSLEMAGAGYGYTFGSGTRLTVV.

This clonotype was picked up a small number of times. The gene calls are TRBV12-3 or TRBV12-4 and TRBJ1-4; TRBD1 aligns across 10 bases. This CDR3 spans 15 amino acids. The junction had 7 bases not matched to a gene; V was cut back by 5 bases and J by 7 bases. This chain's CDR3 is CASSDRDRGGEKLFF. CDR3 nucleotides: TGTGCCAGCAGTGACCGGGACAGGGGAGGTGAAAAACTGTTTTTT.

V and J are TRBV6-4 and TRBJ2-4; D possibly uses TRBD1 or TRBD2 (5 bases each). CDR1 and CDR2 from the germline V gene are MRHNA and SNTAGT. CDR3 length: 19 amino acids. V shed 0 bases and J shed 0 bases, with 18 bases lying between them. CDR3 DNA sequence: TGTGCCAGCAGTGACTCGACTCGAGGGGCAGTTCGAGCCAAAAACATTCAGTACTTC. Translated: CASSDSTRGAVRAKNIQYF.

This chain connects TRBV4-3 to TRBJ2-4, with D hard to call. Looked up from germline, CDR1 is LGHNA and CDR2 is YSLEER. V dropped 3 bases and J dropped 1 base, with 10 bases sitting between them. The CDR3 is made up of 15 amino acids. CDR3 sequence reads: CASSHYHQAKNIQYF. CDR3 coding DNA: TGCGCCAGCAGCCATTACCACCAGGCCAAAAACATTCAGTACTTC.